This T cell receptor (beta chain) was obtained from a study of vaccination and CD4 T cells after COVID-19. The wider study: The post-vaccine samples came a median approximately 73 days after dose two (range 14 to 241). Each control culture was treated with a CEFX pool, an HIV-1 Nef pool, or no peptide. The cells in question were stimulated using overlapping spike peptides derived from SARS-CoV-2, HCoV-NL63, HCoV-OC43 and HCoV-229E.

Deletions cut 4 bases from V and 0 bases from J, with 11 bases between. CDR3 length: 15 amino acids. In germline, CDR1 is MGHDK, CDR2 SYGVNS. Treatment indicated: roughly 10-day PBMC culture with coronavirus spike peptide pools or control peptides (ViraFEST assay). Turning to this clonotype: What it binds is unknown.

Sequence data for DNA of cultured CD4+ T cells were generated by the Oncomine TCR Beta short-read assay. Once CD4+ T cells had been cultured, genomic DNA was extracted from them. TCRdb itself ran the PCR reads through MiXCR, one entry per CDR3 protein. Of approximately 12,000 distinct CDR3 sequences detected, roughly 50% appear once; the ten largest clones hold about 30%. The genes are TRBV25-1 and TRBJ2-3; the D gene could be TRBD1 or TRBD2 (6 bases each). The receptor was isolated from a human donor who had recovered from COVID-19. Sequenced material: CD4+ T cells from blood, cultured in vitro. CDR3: CASSVWRGSTDTQYF. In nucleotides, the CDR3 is TGTGCCAGCAGTGTTTGGAGGGGGAGCACAGATACGCAGTATTTT.